Presented here are 16 T cell receptor beta chains from one specimen sequenced in a study of Ad26.COV2.S vaccination and SARS-CoV-2 variants. TCRdb keeps only in-frame clones here, not all; method: immunoSEQ multiplex PCR. Of some 480,000 clones in the sample, 87% were seen once. Regarding treatment: some 20 received Ad26.COV2.S at low or high dose, single or two shots; about 5 received placebo; per-sample allocation not given. On day 63 after the first injection, vaccine and placebo recipients gave samples. The sample was peripheral blood, taken in a trial of Ad26.COV2.S vaccine versus placebo. Every receptor here comes from a person between 18 and 59 years old who received the Ad26.COV2.S COVID-19 vaccine or a placebo.

The chain has TRBV21-1 and TRBJ2-1; the table's D call TRBD1 went unverified against the DNA. TRBV21-1 is designated a pseudogene. CDR3 length: 17 residues. Written as DNA, the CDR3 is TGTGCCAGCAGCAAAGCGCCGGACAAAAGCTCCTACAATGAGCAGTTCTTC. Translating it yields CASSKAPDKSSYNEQFF.

This chain connects TRBV28 to TRBJ1-5; D ambiguous. Deletions cut 3 bases from V and 5 bases from J, with 14 bases between. The CDR3 spans 15 residues. CDR1 is MDHEN, CDR2 SYDVKM, per germline. CDR3 residues: CASSFVGRLDQPQHF. The CDR3 nucleotides read TGTGCCAGCAGTTTTGTCGGGCGGCTCGATCAGCCCCAGCATTTT. The variable domain in full, completed from reference TRBV28 and TRBJ1-5, reads DVKVTQSSRYLVKRTGEKVFLECVQDMDHENMFWYRQDPGLGLRLIYFSYDVKMKEKGDIPEGYSVSREKKERFSLILESASTNQTSMYLCASSFVGRLDQPQHFGDGTRLSIL.

The chain couples TRBV27 to TRBJ2-5; 9 nucleotides align to TRBD1. This CDR3 is built from 16 residues. Trimming at V came to 5 bases and at J to 1 base, leaving 8 bases not matched to a gene. The germline CDR1 and CDR2 sequences are MNHEY and SMNVEV (reference sequence). CDR3: CASSPRRDRAQETQYF. In DNA, the CDR3 is TGTGCCAGCAGTCCCCGCCGGGACAGGGCCCAAGAGACCCAGTACTTC.

The genes are TRBV7-2 and TRBJ2-7; TRBD2 matches at 13 bases. There are 17 residues in the CDR3. Trimming cost V 1 base and J 6 bases; bases outside gene matches: 9. In germline, CDR1 is SGHTA, CDR2 FQGNSA. The CDR3 loop reads CASSLGPPGLAGFEQYF. Here the CDR3 DNA reads TGTGCCAGCAGCTTAGGGCCCCCGGGACTAGCGGGATTCGAGCAGTACTTC. Full variable domain (remainder filled in from reference TRBV7-2 and TRBJ2-7): GAGVSQSPSNKVTEKGKDVELRCDPISGHTALYWYRQSLGQGLEFLIYFQGNSAPDKSGLPSDRFSAERTGGSVSTLTIQRTQQEDSAVYLCASSLGPPGLAGFEQYFGPGTRLTVT.

The chain recombines TRBV6-2 or TRBV6-3 with TRBJ1-2; D not resolved. The CDR3 length is 17 residues. CDR1 and CDR2 from the germline V gene are MNHEY and SVGEGT. Between the trimmed V and J ends, which lost 2 bases and 1 base, there was a span of 17 bases. CDR3 sequence: CASSYPVSHKDNYGYTF. The DNA of the CDR3 is TGTGCCAGCAGTTACCCCGTTTCCCACAAGGATAACTATGGCTACACCTTC.

This sequence joins TRBV19 and TRBJ2-3, with TRBD1 matching 9 bases. Trimming took 5 bases from V and 0 from J; bases not matched to a gene: 3. The germline gives CDR1 LNHDA, CDR2 SQIVND (reference sequence). CDR3 length equals 15 residues. CDR3 DNA sequence: TGTGCCAGTAGTCCAGGACAGGGGAGCACAGATACGCAGTATTTT. Its protein product is CASSPGQGSTDTQYF.

The chain links TRBV5-1 to TRBJ2-7; 9 positions match TRBD1. With V trimmed by 4 bases and J by 5 bases, 10 bases remained unmatched. CDR3 length: 15 amino acids. Germline loops: CDR1 SGHRS, CDR2 YFSETQ. The CDR3 spells CASSREGQGVDEQYF. The CDR3 DNA sequence: TGCGCCAGCAGCAGGGAGGGACAGGGAGTGGACGAGCAGTACTTC.

The chain combines TRBV4-3 with TRBJ1-6; no clear D. CDR3 length equals 15 residues. CDR1 is LGHNA, CDR2 YSLEER, per germline. V lost 0 bases and J 7 bases, leaving 10 bases between the germline ends. As DNA, the CDR3 is TGCGCCAGCAGCCAAGATCGGTTTTTGAATTCACCCCTCCACTTT. Translated, it gives CASSQDRFLNSPLHF.

CDR3 sequence (DNA): TGTGCCAGTCAAACGCCGCGGGGGGCTCAGGATGGCTACACCTTC. This sequence encodes CASQTPRGAQDGYTF. V and J are TRBV19 and TRBJ1-2; tentative D call: TRBD1 (6 bases). CDR3 length: 15 amino acids. CDR1 and CDR2 (germline): LNHDA, SQIVND (reference sequence). The V gene lost 8 bases and the J gene lost 6 bases, with 22 bases spanning the gap.

V is TRBV28 and J is TRBJ1-6, with a possible D match to TRBD1 (6 bases). The CDR3 runs to 14 residues. Trimming removed 3 bases from V and 11 bases from J, with 14 bases in between. Germline V CDR1 and CDR2: MDHEN, SYDVKM. CDR3 loop: CASSFRGPGAPLHF. CDR3 nucleotides: TGTGCCAGCAGTTTCCGTGGGCCAGGGGCACCCCTCCACTTT.

This chain uses TRBV2 with TRBJ1-5; no reliable D call. Germline V gene sequence: CDR1 SNHLY, CDR2 FYNNEI. This CDR3 is built from 15 residues. V was cut by 7 bases and J by 7 bases, with 20 bases left in between. The CDR3 is CASTLSRAAGQPQHF. The DNA of the CDR3 is TGTGCCAGCACCCTATCTAGGGCAGCGGGGCAGCCCCAGCATTTT.

The chain uses TRBV27 and TRBJ1-1; TRBD1 aligns across 7 bases. The CDR3 has 15 amino acids. V lost 5 bases and J lost 2; bases outside the gene matches: 8. The germline CDR1 and CDR2 sequences are MNHEY and SMNVEV (reference sequence). The chain's CDR3 is CASSALGQINTEAFF. The CDR3 DNA sequence: TGTGCCAGCAGTGCCCTGGGACAGATTAACACTGAAGCTTTCTTT.

The V and J genes are TRBV20-1 and TRBJ1-1; D not certain. The CDR3 runs to 11 residues. Germline CDR1 DFQATT, CDR2 SNEGSKA (reference sequence). The V and J ends lost 3 bases and 4 bases respectively, with 6 bases between them. CDR3 nucleotide sequence: TGCAGTGCTAGGCTGCTCACTGAAGCTTTCTTT. Translating gives CSARLLTEAFF.

This chain joins TRBV5-1 and TRBJ2-3, with D possibly TRBD2 on 5 matching bases. V was trimmed by 5 bases and J by 11 bases, leaving 24 bases between them. The CDR3 spans 15 residues. Germline values: CDR1 SGHRS, CDR2 YFSETQ. For the CDR3, the DNA is TGCGCCAGCAGGTGGGATAGCGCAGAGCTGGGTGAGCAGTATTTT. Amino acids: CASRWDSAELGEQYF.

With regard to this clone: The junction shows a germline mismatch at one end, possibly a read error. The chain combines TRBV11-2 with TRBJ1-2; D is ambiguous. The CDR3 consists of 11 residues. Germline assignment: CDR1 SGHAT and CDR2 FQNNGV. The CDR3 coding sequence is TGTGCCAGCAGCTTAGGCACAGAGAGGGCCTTC. This codes for CASSLGTERAF.

In DNA form, the CDR3 reads TGCGCCAGCAGCCAACCCGACAGGGAGGGCCAGCCCCAGCATTTT. It encodes CASSQPDREGQPQHF. The chain uses TRBV4-1 and TRBJ1-5; 7 positions match TRBD1. Trimming cost V 2 bases and J 7 bases; bases outside gene matches: 8. The length of the CDR3 is 15 residues. Looked up from germline, CDR1 is MGHRA and CDR2 is YSYEKL.